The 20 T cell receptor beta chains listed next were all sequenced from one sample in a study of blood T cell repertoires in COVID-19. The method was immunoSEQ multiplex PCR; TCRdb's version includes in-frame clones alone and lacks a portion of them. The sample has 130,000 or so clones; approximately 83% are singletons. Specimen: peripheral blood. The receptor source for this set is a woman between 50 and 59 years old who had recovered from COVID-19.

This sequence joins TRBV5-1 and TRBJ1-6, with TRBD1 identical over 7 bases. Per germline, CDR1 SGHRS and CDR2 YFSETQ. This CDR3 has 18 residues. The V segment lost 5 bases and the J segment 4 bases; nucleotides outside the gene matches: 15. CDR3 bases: TGCGCCAGCAGTTCTAATTTCAACCGGGACAGTTATAATTCACCCCTCCACTTT. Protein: CASSSNFNRDSYNSPLHF.

The chain's CDR3 is CASGTGGTSNEKLFF. In DNA form, the CDR3 reads TGCGCCAGCGGGACAGGGGGAACTTCTAATGAAAAACTGTTTTTT. V gene TRBV4-1 combines with J gene TRBJ1-4; 11 nucleotides align to TRBD1. The CDR3 has 15 residues. CDR1 is MGHRA, CDR2 YSYEKL, per germline. The trim removed 8 bases at V and 3 bases at J, leaving 5 bases unmatched.

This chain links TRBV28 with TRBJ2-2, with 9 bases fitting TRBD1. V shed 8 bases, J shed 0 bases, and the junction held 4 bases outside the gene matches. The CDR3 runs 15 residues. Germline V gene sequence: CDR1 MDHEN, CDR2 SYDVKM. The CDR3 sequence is CASGRTGANTGELFF. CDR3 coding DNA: TGTGCCAGCGGACGGACAGGGGCGAACACCGGGGAGCTGTTTTTT.

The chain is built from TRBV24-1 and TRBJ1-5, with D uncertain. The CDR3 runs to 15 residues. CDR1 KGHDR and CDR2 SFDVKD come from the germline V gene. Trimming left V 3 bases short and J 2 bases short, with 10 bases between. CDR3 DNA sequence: TGTGCCACCAGTGATCGGGGTAATGGCAATCAGCCCCAGCATTTT. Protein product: CATSDRGNGNQPQHF.

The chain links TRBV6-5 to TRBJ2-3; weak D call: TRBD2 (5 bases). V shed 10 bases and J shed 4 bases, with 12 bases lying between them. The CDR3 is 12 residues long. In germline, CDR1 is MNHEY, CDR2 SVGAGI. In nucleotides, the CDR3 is TGTGCCACTAGGACCGGGGCAGATACGCAGTATTTT. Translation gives CATRTGADTQYF.

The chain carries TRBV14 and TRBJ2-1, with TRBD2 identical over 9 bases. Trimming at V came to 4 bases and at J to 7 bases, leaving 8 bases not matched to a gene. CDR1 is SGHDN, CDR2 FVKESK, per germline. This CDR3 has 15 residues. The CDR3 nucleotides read TGTGCCAGCAGCCCTTGGGGGGCGGGAGGGAATGAGCAGTTCTTC. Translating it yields CASSPWGAGGNEQFF. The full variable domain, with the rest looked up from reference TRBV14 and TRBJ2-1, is EAGVTQFPSHSVIEKGQTVTLRCDPISGHDNLYWYRRVMGKEIKFLLHFVKESKQDESGMPNNRFLAERTGGTYSTLKVQPAELEDSGVYFCASSPWGAGGNEQFFGPGTRLTVL.

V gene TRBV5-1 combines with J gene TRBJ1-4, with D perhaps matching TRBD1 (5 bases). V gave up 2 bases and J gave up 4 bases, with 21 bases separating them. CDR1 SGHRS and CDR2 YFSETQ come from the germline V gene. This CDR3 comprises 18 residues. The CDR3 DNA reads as TGCGCCAGCAGCTTAAAACTGGTAGACGGGGGACTTAATGAAAAACTGTTTTTT. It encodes CASSLKLVDGGLNEKLFF. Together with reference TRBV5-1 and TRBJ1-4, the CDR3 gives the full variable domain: KAGVTQTPRYLIKTRGQQVTLSCSPISGHRSVSWYQQTPGQGLQFLFEYFSETQRNKGNFPGRFSGRQFSNSRSEMNVSTLELGDSALYLCASSLKLVDGGLNEKLFFGSGTQLSVL.

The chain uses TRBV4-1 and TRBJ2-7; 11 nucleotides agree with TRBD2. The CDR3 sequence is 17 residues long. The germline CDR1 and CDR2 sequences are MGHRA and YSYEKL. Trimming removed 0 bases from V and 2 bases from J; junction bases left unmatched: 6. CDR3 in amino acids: CASSQDYLAGGAYEQYF. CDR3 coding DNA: TGCGCCAGCAGCCAAGATTACCTAGCGGGAGGAGCCTACGAGCAGTACTTC.

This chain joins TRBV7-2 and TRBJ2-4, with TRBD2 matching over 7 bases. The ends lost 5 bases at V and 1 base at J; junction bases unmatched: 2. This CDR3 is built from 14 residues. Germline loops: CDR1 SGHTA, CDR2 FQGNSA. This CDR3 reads CASSPGRAKNIQYF. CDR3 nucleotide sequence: TGTGCCAGCAGCCCCGGGAGGGCCAAAAACATTCAGTACTTC.

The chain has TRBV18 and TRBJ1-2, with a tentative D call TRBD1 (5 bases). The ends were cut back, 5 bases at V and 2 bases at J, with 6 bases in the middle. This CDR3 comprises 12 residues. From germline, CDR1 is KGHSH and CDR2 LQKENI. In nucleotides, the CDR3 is TGTGCCAGCTCAGACAGCAACTATGGCTACACCTTC. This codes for CASSDSNYGYTF. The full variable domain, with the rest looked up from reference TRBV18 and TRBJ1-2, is NAGVMQNPRHLVRRRGQEARLRCSPMKGHSHVYWYRQLPEEGLKFMVYLQKENIIDESGMPKERFSAEFPKEGPSILRIQQVVRGDSAAYFCASSDSNYGYTFGSGTRLTVV.

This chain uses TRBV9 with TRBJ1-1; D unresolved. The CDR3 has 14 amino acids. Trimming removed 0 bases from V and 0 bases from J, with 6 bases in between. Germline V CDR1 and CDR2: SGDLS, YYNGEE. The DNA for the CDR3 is TGTGCCAGCAGCGTAGCCCCAGTGAACACTGAAGCTTTCTTT. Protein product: CASSVAPVNTEAFF.

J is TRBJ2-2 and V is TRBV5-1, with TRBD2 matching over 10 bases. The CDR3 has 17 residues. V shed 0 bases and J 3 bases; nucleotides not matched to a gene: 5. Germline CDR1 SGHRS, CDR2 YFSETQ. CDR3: CASSLAALAGDTGELFF. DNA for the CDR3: TGCGCCAGCAGCTTGGCCGCGCTAGCGGGAGACACCGGGGAGCTGTTTTTT.

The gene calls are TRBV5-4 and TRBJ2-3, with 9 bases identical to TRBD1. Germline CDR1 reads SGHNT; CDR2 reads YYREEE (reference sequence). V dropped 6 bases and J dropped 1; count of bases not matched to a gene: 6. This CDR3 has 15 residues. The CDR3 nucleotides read TGTGCCAGCACCCTCAGGGACAGGGGCACAGATACGCAGTATTTT. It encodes CASTLRDRGTDTQYF.

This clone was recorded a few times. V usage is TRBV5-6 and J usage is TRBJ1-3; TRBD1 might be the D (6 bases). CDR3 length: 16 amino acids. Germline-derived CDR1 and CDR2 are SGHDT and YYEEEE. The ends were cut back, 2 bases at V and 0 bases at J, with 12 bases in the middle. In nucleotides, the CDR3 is TGTGCCAGCAGCTTCGTAACAGGGACCTCTGGAAACACCATATATTTT. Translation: CASSFVTGTSGNTIYF.

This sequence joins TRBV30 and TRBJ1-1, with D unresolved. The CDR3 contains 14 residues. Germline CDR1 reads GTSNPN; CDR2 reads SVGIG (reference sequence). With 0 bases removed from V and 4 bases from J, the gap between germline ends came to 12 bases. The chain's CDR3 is CAWSVGRTRTEAFF. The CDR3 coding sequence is TGTGCCTGGAGTGTGGGGAGGACCCGCACTGAAGCTTTCTTT.

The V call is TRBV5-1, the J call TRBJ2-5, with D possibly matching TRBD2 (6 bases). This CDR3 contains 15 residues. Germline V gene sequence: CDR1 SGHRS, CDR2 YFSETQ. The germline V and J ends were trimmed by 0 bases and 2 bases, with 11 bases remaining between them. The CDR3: CASSLVAAAQETQYF. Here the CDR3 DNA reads TGCGCCAGCAGCTTGGTAGCGGCAGCTCAAGAGACCCAGTACTTC.

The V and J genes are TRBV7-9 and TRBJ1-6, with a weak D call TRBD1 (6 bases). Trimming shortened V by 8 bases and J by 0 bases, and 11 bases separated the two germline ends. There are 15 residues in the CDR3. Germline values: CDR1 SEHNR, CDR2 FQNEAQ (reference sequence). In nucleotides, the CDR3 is TGTGCCAGCCTACCACAGGGCTCCTATAATTCACCCCTCCACTTT. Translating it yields CASLPQGSYNSPLHF. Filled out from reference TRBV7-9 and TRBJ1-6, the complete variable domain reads DTGVSQNPRHKITKRGQNVTFRCDPISEHNRLYWYRQTLGQGPEFLTYFQNEAQLEKSRLLSDRFSAERPKGSFSTLEIQRTEQGDSAMYLCASLPQGSYNSPLHFGNGTRLTVT.

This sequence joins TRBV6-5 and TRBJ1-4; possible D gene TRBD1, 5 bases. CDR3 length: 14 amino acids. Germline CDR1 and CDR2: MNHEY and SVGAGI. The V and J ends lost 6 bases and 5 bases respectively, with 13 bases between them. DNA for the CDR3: TGTGCCAGCAGGATGGACATGTCGAATGAAAAACTGTTTTTT. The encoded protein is CASRMDMSNEKLFF.

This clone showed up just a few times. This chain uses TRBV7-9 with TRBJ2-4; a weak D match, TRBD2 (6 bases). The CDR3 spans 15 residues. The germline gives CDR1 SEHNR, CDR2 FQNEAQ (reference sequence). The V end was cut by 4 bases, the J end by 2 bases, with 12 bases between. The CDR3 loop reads CASSSTLATKNIQYF. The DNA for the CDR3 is TGTGCCAGCAGCTCCACCCTAGCGACCAAAAACATTCAGTACTTC.

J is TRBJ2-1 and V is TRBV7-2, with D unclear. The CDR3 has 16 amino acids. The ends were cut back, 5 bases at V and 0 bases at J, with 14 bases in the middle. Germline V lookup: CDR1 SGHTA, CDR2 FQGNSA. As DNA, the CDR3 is TGTGCCAGCAGCCCTCAGGTCGTACTCTCCTACAATGAGCAGTTCTTC. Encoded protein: CASSPQVVLSYNEQFF.